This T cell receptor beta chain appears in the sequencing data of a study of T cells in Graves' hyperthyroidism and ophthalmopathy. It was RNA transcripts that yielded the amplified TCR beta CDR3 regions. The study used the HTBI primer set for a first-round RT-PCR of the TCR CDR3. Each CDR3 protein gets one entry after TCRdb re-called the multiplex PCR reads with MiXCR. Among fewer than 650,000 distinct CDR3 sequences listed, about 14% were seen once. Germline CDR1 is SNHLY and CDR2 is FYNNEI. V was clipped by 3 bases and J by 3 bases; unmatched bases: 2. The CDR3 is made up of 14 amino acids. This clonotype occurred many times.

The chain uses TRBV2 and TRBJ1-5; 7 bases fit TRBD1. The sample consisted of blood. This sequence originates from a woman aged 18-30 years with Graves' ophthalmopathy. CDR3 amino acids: CASSEGTVNQPQHF. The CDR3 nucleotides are TGTGCCAGCAGTGAGGGGACAGTCAATCAGCCCCAGCATTTT.